This T cell receptor beta chain comes out of a study of molecular identifiers for immune sequencing clone quantification. Background on the study: Within a replicate experiment, RNA obtained from either about 20,000 or 100,000 naive CD8 cells was divided into five aliquots, and four of those aliquots were then sequenced.

Previously described methods and listed TCR primers produced bulk TCR libraries. TCRdb re-called the PCR reads through MiXCR, storing one row per CDR3 protein. There are 6,000 to 9,500 distinct CDR3 sequences in the sample; roughly 30% occur only once, and 7% lies in the top ten. Germline V lookup: CDR1 MNHEY, CDR2 SMNVEV (reference sequence). The CDR3 spans 11 residues. V lost 2 bases and J lost 6, with 5 bases in between. Using 10%, 30% or 50% RNA, naive CD8 libraries were derived from roughly 20,000 to 1,000,000 sorted cells. Study outcomes and limitations: Detection of one spiked Jurkat cell's TCR RNA reportedly worked in 750,000 to 1,000,000 naive cells.

Concerning this clonotype: What it recognizes is unknown.

What was sequenced was naive CD8+ T cells from blood, with Jurkat cell RNA spiked in. Indicated subset: FACS-sorted CD8+CD4-CCR7+CD45RA+ naive T cells. The chain carries TRBV27 and TRBJ2-7, with D unresolved. The origin of this receptor is a human donor in good health. Some libraries in this study had Jurkat cell RNA spiked in. The CDR3 region has the DNA TGTGCCAGCAGTTTAGCAGGCGAGCAGTACTTC. Translated, it gives CASSLAGEQYF.